A selection of T cell receptor beta chains follows, all from one sample in a study of memory CD4+ T cells and cytomegalovirus serostatus. The data were produced by immunoSEQ multiplex PCR, yet TCRdb's version contains in-frame clones alone and is incomplete. The sample includes more than 45,000 clones, approximately 81% of them seen just once. Sequencing input: memory CD4+ T cells from blood. These receptors came from an adult in good health and CMV-seropositive. CDR3s include the opening cysteine and the closing phenylalanine or tryptophan. The D gene is left open where the match is weak. Clone size, where shown, is once, few, many, or a class for clones that have expanded.

J: TRBJ2-7
size: once
D: NA
V: TRBV6-6
DNA: TGTGCCAGCAGCCCCCCAGAACACTCCGAGCAGTACTTC
CDR3: CASSPPEHSEQYF

J: TRBJ2-1
size: NA
D: NA
V: TRBV5-5
DNA: TGTGCCAGCAGCTTGTCACAGAACCTAAACAATGAGCAGTTCTTC
CDR3: CASSLSQNLNNEQFF

J: TRBJ2-7
size: NA
D: NA
V: TRBV5-4
DNA: TGTGCCAGCAGCTTGTCGATCCTGGGTATGTCCGACGAGCAGTACTTC
CDR3: CASSLSILGMSDEQYF

J: TRBJ1-1
size: NA
D: NA
V: TRBV12-5
DNA: TGTGCTAGTGGCCCCCACAGGGATACGAACACTGAAGCTTTCTTT
CDR3: CASGPHRDTNTEAFF

J: TRBJ2-1
size: NA
D: TRBD2
V: TRBV4-3
DNA: TGCGCCAGCAGCCAAGAAGGGGCGGGGGGGCCCAATGAGCAGTTCTTC
CDR3: CASSQEGAGGPNEQFF

J: TRBJ2-7
size: NA
D: NA
V: TRBV7-6
DNA: TGTGCCAGCAGCTTAGGTCGCGCCCGGGGCTCCTACGAGCAGTACTTC
CDR3: CASSLGRARGSYEQYF

J: TRBJ1-6
size: NA
D: NA
V: TRBV19
DNA: TGTGCCAGTAGTGTCTTTGCAGGGTTTAATTCACCCCTCCACTTT
CDR3: CASSVFAGFNSPLHF

J: TRBJ2-1
size: NA
D: NA
V: TRBV11-2
DNA: TGTGCCAGCAGCTTAGACAGGGCGGGTGGGAATGAGCAGTTCTTC
CDR3: CASSLDRAGGNEQFF

J: TRBJ2-7
size: NA
D: NA
V: TRBV7-9
DNA: TGTGCCAGCAGCGGTCAGGGACCCCTTAACTCCTACGAGCAGTACTTC
CDR3: CASSGQGPLNSYEQYF

J: TRBJ2-1
size: NA
D: TRBD2
V: TRBV4-3
DNA: TGCGCCAGCAGCCGTCATCCGGGCGGGGGGGCCGCCAATGAGCAGTTCTTC
CDR3: CASSRHPGGGAANEQFF

J: TRBJ2-5
size: NA
D: TRBD1
V: TRBV5-1
DNA: TGCGCCAGCAGCAGGGGACAGTCCCAAGAGACCCAGTACTTC
CDR3: CASSRGQSQETQYF

J: TRBJ2-3
size: NA
D: NA
V: TRBV6-5
DNA: TGTGCCAGCAAAAAGGGGGACACAGATACGCAGTATTTT
CDR3: CASKKGDTDTQYF

J: TRBJ1-3
size: few
D: NA
V: TRBV14
DNA: TGTGCCAGCAGCCAAGATCAGAGGGGCTCTGGAAACACCATATATTTT
CDR3: CASSQDQRGSGNTIYF

J: TRBJ1-2
size: NA
D: NA
V: TRBV5-1
DNA: TGCGCCAGCAGTCGAGGGGCAGGGTGGGAATCGGATGGCTACACCTTC
CDR3: CASSRGAGWESDGYTF

J: TRBJ2-5
size: few
D: TRBD2
V: TRBV5-1
DNA: TGCGCCAGCAGCTCGACAGCGGGGCACCAAGAGACCCAGTACTTC
CDR3: CASSSTAGHQETQYF

J: TRBJ2-2
size: NA
D: TRBD2
V: TRBV10-3
DNA: TGTGCCATCAGTGACCCTACTAGCGGGGGGGTTCTCGGGGAGCTGTTTTTT
CDR3: CAISDPTSGGVLGELFF

J: TRBJ1-1
size: NA
D: NA
V: TRBV28
DNA: TGTGCCAGCACCAGCACCTTGGAGGCCGGCACTGAAGCTTTCTTT
CDR3: CASTSTLEAGTEAFF

J: TRBJ2-3
size: NA
D: NA
V: TRBV7-2
DNA: TGTGCCAGCAGCTTAAGCGGAGTTGCAGATACGCAGTATTTT
CDR3: CASSLSGVADTQYF

J: TRBJ1-5
size: NA
D: NA
V: TRBV7-8
DNA: TGTGCCAGCAGCTTAGAATGGGGGGGATGGCAGCCCCAGCATTTT
CDR3: CASSLEWGGWQPQHF